This entry describes one T cell receptor beta chain. Its antigen remains unidentified. The data originate from a study of shared clonotypes between healthy human individuals. Overall study results and limits: In the sorted subsets, rarefaction showed sequencing was incomplete despite large depth.

Only in-frame clones appear in the TCRdb table, and some are missing; sequencing was by immunoSEQ multiplex PCR. The profile shows about 2 million clones, about 94% of them singletons. Germline loops: CDR1 LNHNV, CDR2 YYDKDF (reference sequence). J was trimmed by 2 bases and V by 1 base; bases with no gene match: 3. This CDR3 is 15 amino acids long. Terminally differentiated effector memory CD45RA+ cells were excluded by CCR7 positive selection of CD45RO-negative cells. The donor population consisted of healthy HIV-negative adults with no recent acute infections or vaccinations. The receptor comes from a young man in good health. Sequencing used naive CD8+ T cells sorted from blood. The chain links TRBV15 to TRBJ2-3, with TRBD1 identical over 7 bases. The DNA of the CDR3 is TGTGCCACCAGCAGAGTTACAGGGGTCACAGATACGCAGTATTTT. Encoded protein: CATSRVTGVTDTQYF.